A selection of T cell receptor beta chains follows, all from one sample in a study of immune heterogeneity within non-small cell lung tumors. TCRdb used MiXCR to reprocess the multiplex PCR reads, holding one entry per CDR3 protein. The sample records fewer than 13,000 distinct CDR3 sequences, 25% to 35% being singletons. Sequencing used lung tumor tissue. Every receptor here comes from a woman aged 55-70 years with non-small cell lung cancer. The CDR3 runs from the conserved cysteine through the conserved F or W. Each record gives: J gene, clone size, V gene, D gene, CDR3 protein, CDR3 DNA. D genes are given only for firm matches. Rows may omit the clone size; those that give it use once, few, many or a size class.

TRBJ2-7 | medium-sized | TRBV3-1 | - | CASSPPYRDEQYF | TGTGCCAGCAGCCCACCTTACAGGGACGAGCAGTACTTC
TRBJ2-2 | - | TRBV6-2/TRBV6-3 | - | CVSGAEWTTGELFF | TGTGTCAGCGGAGCGGAATGGACAACCGGGGAGCTGTTTTTT
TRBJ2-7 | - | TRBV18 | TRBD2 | CASSPWALLAGAYEQYF | TGTGCCAGCTCACCATGGGCCTTACTAGCGGGAGCTTACGAGCAGTACTTC
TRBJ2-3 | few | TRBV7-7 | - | CASSRSGTDTQYF | TGTGCTAGCAGTCGATCAGGCACAGATACGCAGTATTTT
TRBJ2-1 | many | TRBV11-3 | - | CASRRGGGDGNEQFF | TGTGCCAGCAGGAGAGGAGGCGGGGATGGGAATGAGCAGTTCTTC
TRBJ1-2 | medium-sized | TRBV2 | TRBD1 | CASSEDRTYGYTF | TGTGCCAGCAGTGAGGACAGGACCTATGGCTACACCTTC
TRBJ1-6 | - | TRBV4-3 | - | CASSQDLGGWPLHF | TGCGCCAGCAGCCAAGATCTGGGGGGCTGGCCCCTCCACTTT
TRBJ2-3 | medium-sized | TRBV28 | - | CASKDSSTDTQYF | TGTGCCAGCAAGGACAGCTCAACAGATACGCAGTATTTT
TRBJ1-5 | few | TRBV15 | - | CATIRVGPRIDQPQHF | TGTGCCACCATCAGAGTAGGCCCCAGAATCGATCAGCCCCAGCATTTT
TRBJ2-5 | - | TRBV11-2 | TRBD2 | CASSLESPLAGGETQYF | TGTGCCAGCAGCTTAGAATCCCCACTAGCGGGCGGGGAGACCCAGTACTTC
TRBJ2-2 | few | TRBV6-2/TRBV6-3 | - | CASSRALPVGGGELFF | TGTGCCAGCAGTAGAGCCCTTCCGGTCGGGGGCGGGGAGCTGTTTTTT
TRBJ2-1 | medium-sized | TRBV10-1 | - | CASSAGTHSREYNEQFF | TGCGCCAGCAGTGCCGGGACCCATAGTCGGGAGTACAATGAGCAGTTCTTC
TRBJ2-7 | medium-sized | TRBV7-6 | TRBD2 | CASSLYAGEGDEQYF | TGTGCCAGCAGCTTGTATGCGGGAGAAGGTGACGAGCAGTACTTC
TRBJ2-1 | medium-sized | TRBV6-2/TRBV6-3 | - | CASNRPGRGADNEQFF | TGTGCCAGCAATCGACCGGGACGAGGAGCCGACAATGAGCAGTTCTTC
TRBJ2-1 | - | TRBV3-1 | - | CASSQDRGDPWNEQFF | TGTGCCAGCAGCCAAGATAGGGGGGACCCGTGGAATGAGCAGTTCTTC
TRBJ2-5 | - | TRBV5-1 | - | CASSLTGLQETQYF | TGCGCCAGCAGCTTGACAGGGCTCCAAGAGACCCAGTACTTC
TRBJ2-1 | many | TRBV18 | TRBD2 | CASSPGLAGDNEQFF | TGTGCCAGCTCACCTGGACTAGCGGGAGACAATGAGCAGTTCTTC
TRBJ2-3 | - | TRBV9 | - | CASSYLSRIRDTQYF | TGTGCCAGCAGCTACCTTAGCCGGATTCGGGATACGCAGTATTTT
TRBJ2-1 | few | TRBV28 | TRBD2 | CASTLWLAGDYNEQFF | TGTGCCAGCACTTTGTGGCTAGCGGGAGATTACAATGAGCAGTTCTTC
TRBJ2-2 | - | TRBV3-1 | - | CASSPGAITGELFF | TGTGCCAGCAGCCCCGGGGCAATTACCGGGGAGCTGTTTTTT
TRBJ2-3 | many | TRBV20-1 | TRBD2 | CSATGTSGDTDTQYF | TGCAGTGCCACCGGGACTAGCGGGGACACAGATACGCAGTATTTT
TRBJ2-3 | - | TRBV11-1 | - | CASSFSGDHFTYTQYF | TGTGCCAGCAGCTTTTCGGGGGACCATTTCACATATACGCAGTATTTT
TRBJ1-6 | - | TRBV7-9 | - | CASRTEGANSPLHF | TGTGCCAGCCGGACAGAGGGCGCTAATTCACCCCTCCACTTT